Described below is a single T cell receptor beta chain sequence and its context. The target antigen is unknown. The authors distributed each subset's genomic DNA evenly over several immunoSEQ plates. Profiling relied on immunoSEQ multiplex PCR, and the TCRdb table lists in-frame clones only, not all of them. The data hold some 1,600,000 clones, with 95% to 99% observed a single time. V shed 8 bases and J 7 bases; nucleotides not matched to a gene: 13. The germline V gene encodes CDR1 LNHNV and CDR2 YYDKDF (reference sequence). The CDR3 extends over 17 amino acids. The record originates from a study of shared clonotypes between healthy human individuals. Study observations and caveats: Approximately 4.6% of naive CD4 clonotypes were shared across four donors.

Splitting of CD4+ cells produced CD45RA+ naive and CD45RA-negative memory subsets. This chain links TRBV15 with TRBJ2-1; 14 nucleotides align to TRBD2. Sequencing was carried out using naive CD4+ T cells sorted from blood. Indicated subset: CD45RA+ positively selected. The clonotype was recovered from a man aged 30 to 45 in good health. CDR3 loop: CATLLTSGRDRRNEQFF. CDR3 coding DNA: TGTGCCACCCTCCTGACTAGCGGGAGGGACCGGCGGAATGAGCAGTTCTTC.